Described below is a single T cell receptor beta chain sequence and its context. This record comes from a study of shared clonotypes between healthy human individuals. CDR1 and CDR2 from the germline V gene are ENHRY and SYGVKD. Trimming pared 5 bases from V and 12 bases from J, leaving 14 bases between. CDR3 length: 12 residues. Method: immunoSEQ multiplex PCR; TCRdb's copy keeps in-frame clones and lacks some. The sample holds 1,100,000 or so clones, approximately 80% seen once. The specimen was memory CD4+ T cells from PBMCs. The subset here: CD45RA-negative fraction. The receptor comes from a man aged 18 to 30 in good health. Some clones in this sample may be carry-over from other donors' samples. This rearrangement joins TRBV10-3 to TRBJ2-1, with TRBD2 as a possible D gene (5 bases). DNA for the CDR3: TGTGCCATCAGTCCCTTCGAGGGCGGGCAGTTCTTC. It encodes CAISPFEGGQFF.